A selection of T cell receptor beta chains follows, all from one sample in a study of blood T cell repertoires in COVID-19. The assay was immunoSEQ multiplex PCR, and TCRdb's table has in-frame clones only and misses some. This table has fewer than 250,000 clones, over 80% appearing once. Material: PBMCs or T cells enriched from blood (not recorded which). All receptors derive from a woman in her 40s who had recovered from COVID-19. Both conserved end residues are part of each CDR3. Each record gives: V gene, D gene, clone size, J gene, CDR3 protein, CDR3 DNA. The D gene is left open where the match is weak. Not every row has a clone size; where given, it reads once, few, many or a size class.

v_gene: TRBV5-1; d_gene: .; abundance: .; j_gene: TRBJ1-1; CDR3aa: CASSVQGAGAEAFF; CDR3nt: TGCGCCAGCAGCGTACAGGGTGCGGGGGCTGAAGCTTTCTTT
v_gene: TRBV5-5; d_gene: .; abundance: .; j_gene: TRBJ1-3; CDR3aa: CASSFTLTGLSGNTIYF; CDR3nt: TGTGCCAGCAGCTTTACTCTCACAGGCCTCTCTGGAAACACCATATATTTT
v_gene: TRBV7-2; d_gene: TRBD2; abundance: .; j_gene: TRBJ2-3; CDR3aa: CASSLREGAQYF; CDR3nt: TGTGCCAGCAGCTTAAGGGAGGGTGCGCAGTATTTT
v_gene: TRBV7-9; d_gene: TRBD2; abundance: .; j_gene: TRBJ2-7; CDR3aa: CASSRLAGLMQSSYEQYF; CDR3nt: TGTGCCAGCAGTCGACTAGCGGGTTTGATGCAGAGCTCCTACGAGCAGTACTTC
v_gene: TRBV9; d_gene: TRBD2; abundance: once; j_gene: TRBJ2-1; CDR3aa: CASSASGSTVEQFF; CDR3nt: TGTGCCAGCTCGGCTAGCGGGAGTACAGTTGAGCAGTTCTTC
v_gene: TRBV7-2; d_gene: .; abundance: .; j_gene: TRBJ1-6; CDR3aa: CASSPIRASNSPLHF; CDR3nt: TGTGCCAGCAGCCCAATCAGGGCAAGCAATTCACCCCTCCACTTT
v_gene: TRBV15; d_gene: TRBD2; abundance: .; j_gene: TRBJ2-2; CDR3aa: CATSKTAGGAGELFF; CDR3nt: TGTGCCACCAGCAAGACAGCGGGAGGAGCCGGGGAGCTGTTTTTT
v_gene: TRBV7-2; d_gene: TRBD1; abundance: .; j_gene: TRBJ2-1; CDR3aa: CASSLDRGPHNEQFF; CDR3nt: TGTGCCAGCAGCCTTGACAGGGGGCCCCACAATGAGCAGTTCTTC
v_gene: TRBV4-1; d_gene: .; abundance: .; j_gene: TRBJ2-1; CDR3aa: CASSQVQGILSYNEQFF; CDR3nt: TGCGCCAGCAGCCAAGTACAGGGTATCCTCTCCTACAATGAGCAGTTCTTC
v_gene: TRBV11-3; d_gene: .; abundance: .; j_gene: TRBJ1-6; CDR3aa: CASSLAWGGSPLHF; CDR3nt: TGTGCCAGCAGCTTAGCCTGGGGGGGTTCACCCCTCCACTTT
v_gene: TRBV10-3; d_gene: TRBD1; abundance: .; j_gene: TRBJ1-2; CDR3aa: CAINLGQGRPNGYTF; CDR3nt: TGTGCCATCAACCTTGGACAGGGTCGGCCTAATGGCTACACCTTC
v_gene: TRBV7-6; d_gene: TRBD1; abundance: once; j_gene: TRBJ1-1; CDR3aa: CASSLGSQGAIAFF; CDR3nt: TGTGCCAGCAGCTTGGGGTCACAGGGGGCAATAGCTTTCTTT
v_gene: TRBV19; d_gene: .; abundance: .; j_gene: TRBJ1-5; CDR3aa: CASSIVRGNQPQHF; CDR3nt: TGTGCCAGTAGTATTGTTCGGGGGAATCAGCCCCAGCATTTT
v_gene: TRBV2; d_gene: TRBD1; abundance: few; j_gene: TRBJ2-3; CDR3aa: CASSKTYTGTGTDTQYF; CDR3nt: TGTGCCAGCAGTAAAACTTATACCGGGACAGGCACAGATACGCAGTATTTT
v_gene: TRBV27; d_gene: .; abundance: few; j_gene: TRBJ1-2; CDR3aa: CASSLSKAYGYTF; CDR3nt: TGTGCCAGCAGTTTATCGAAAGCCTATGGCTACACCTTC
v_gene: TRBV11-2; d_gene: .; abundance: .; j_gene: TRBJ2-3; CDR3aa: CASSLFEGTTDTQYF; CDR3nt: TGTGCCAGCAGCTTATTCGAGGGCACCACAGATACGCAGTATTTT